The clone carrying this T cell receptor (beta chain) showed up just a few times. Antigen: not known. This record comes from a study of response to subunit inactivated influenza vaccine. The study, taken as a whole, reports: It was suggested by the authors that few new T cells are recruited by each seasonal influenza vaccination.

The CDR3 is 16 residues long. V was clipped by 0 bases and J by 3 bases; unmatched bases: 4. CDR1 and CDR2 (germline): LGHNA, YNFKEQ. From the RT-PCR reads, TCRdb called clonotypes with MiXCR, one entry per CDR3 protein. The sample lists roughly 520,000 distinct CDR3 sequences; roughly 27% were seen once. The sample consisted of CD4+ T cells sorted from PBMCs, taken about 5 days after vaccination. V is TRBV4-2 and J is TRBJ2-7, with 11 bases fitting TRBD1. The sequence came from a man over 45 who received an inactivated influenza vaccine. CDR3 sequence (DNA): TGTGCCAGCAGCCAAGATTGGACAGGGGGCCGCTACGAGCAGTACTTC. Its translation: CASSQDWTGGRYEQYF.